These T cell receptor beta chains were read from a single sample in a study of T cell responses to AZD1222 COVID-19 vaccine. Using immunoSEQ multiplex PCR, the repertoire was profiled, and TCRdb retains in-frame clones only, with some absent. The sample consists of 90,000 to 120,000 clones, roughly 90% of them appearing once. This specimen consisted of peripheral blood, obtained on day 0 of AZD1222 vaccination. These receptors all stem from an adult in good health. The CDR3 runs from the conserved cysteine through the conserved F or W.

TRBV7-2,TRBJ2-7,CAVEDQPYEQYF
TRBV5-4,TRBJ1-3,CASSPRQGAGGNTIYF
TRBV28,TRBJ2-5,CASSLWTGTLGETQYF
TRBV7-9,TRBJ2-3,CASSSGTGVLTDTQYF
TRBV5-1,TRBJ2-1,CASSLDTGDRGNNEQFF
TRBV19,TRBJ1-1,CASRPGGGRTEAFF
TRBV28,TRBJ1-2,CASSLRGHGYTF
TRBV12-5,TRBJ2-1,CASAPGVGNEQFF
TRBV10-3,TRBJ2-5,CAISDSGRARETQYF
TRBV4-3,TRBJ1-4,CASSTVGWEKLFF
TRBV27,TRBJ2-7,CASSSLGGGEQYF
TRBV11-1,TRBJ1-5,CASSLGANQPQHF
TRBV6-5,TRBJ1-3,CASSYGRGVSSDTIYF
TRBV15,TRBJ2-2,CATSRGTGELFF
TRBV3-1/TRBV3-2,TRBJ2-5,CASSQTIAGAETQYF
TRBV6-5,TRBJ2-2,CASSPVTYTGELFF
TRBV5-1,TRBJ2-6,CASSLEAAGANVLTF
TRBV11-3,TRBJ2-1,CASSGPRTSGSSSYNEQFF
TRBV4-1,TRBJ2-7,CASSQGGSSGRNKGYEQYF
TRBV10-3,TRBJ2-7,CAISKDPGYEQYF
TRBV5-4,TRBJ1-5,CASSLGGAGDQPQHF
TRBV28,TRBJ1-5,CASSLLVVLNQPQHF
TRBV4-1,TRBJ2-3,CASSSLGSTDTQYF
TRBV28,TRBJ1-5,CASSYGGSNQPQHF
TRBV24-1,TRBJ1-2,CATSDFSGGNYGYTF
TRBV19,TRBJ2-2,CASGRENTGELFF
TRBV18,TRBJ1-2,CASSPDRNYGYTF
TRBV6-6,TRBJ1-1,CACTSGQVNTEAFF
TRBV5-1,TRBJ2-5,CASSNEGRKETQYF
TRBV12-3/TRBV12-4,TRBJ2-1,CASSYLSYNEQFF
TRBV7-2,TRBJ2-7,CASSSLAGGPYEQYF
TRBV7-3,TRBJ2-1,CASSPGPSSYNEQFF
TRBV24-1,TRBJ1-5,CATSERTGAINQPQHF
TRBV7-3,TRBJ2-1,CASSPSGPTFSEQFF
TRBV28,TRBJ2-7,CASSPQTPGGGRSYEQYF
TRBV5-1,TRBJ2-1,CASSLPTGGNEQFF
TRBV28,TRBJ1-5,CASSHRGGTFNQPQHF
TRBV18,TRBJ2-7,CASSPPQGDYEQYF